These 11 T cell receptor beta chains were sequenced from one sample in a study of OX40 agonist ivuxolimab in advanced cancers. TCRdb's copy holds only in-frame clones and misses some; the assay was immunoSEQ multiplex PCR. This sample has tens of thousands of clones, with under 95% found just once. The sample consisted of CD4+ or CD8+ T cells sorted from blood, taken in a trial of the OX40 agonist ivuxolimab. Receptor source: an adult with an advanced solid tumor such as melanoma, head and neck, liver or kidney cancer.

The rearrangement joins TRBV20-1 to TRBJ2-7; D perhaps matches TRBD2 (5 bases). The CDR3 has 11 residues. The germline V and J ends were trimmed by 8 bases and 5 bases, with 13 bases remaining between them. The germline V gene encodes CDR1 DFQATT and CDR2 SNEGSKA (reference sequence). CDR3 region: CSLGPGDEQYF. The CDR3 DNA is TGCAGTCTAGGTCCCGGGGACGAGCAGTACTTC.

This chain uses TRBV18 with TRBJ2-5, with 12 bases fitting TRBD2. V gave up 6 bases and J gave up 4 bases; unmatched junction bases: 3. The CDR3 extends over 14 amino acids. CDR1 is KGHSH, CDR2 LQKENI, per germline. CDR3 in amino acids: CASSSTSGGETQYF. The CDR3, as DNA: TGTGCCAGCTCGTCGACTAGCGGGGGAGAGACCCAGTACTTC.

The chain recombines TRBV2 with TRBJ2-7, with D unclear. The CDR3 spans 13 residues. The germline gives CDR1 SNHLY, CDR2 FYNNEI. Trimming shortened V by 6 bases and J by 3 bases, and 12 bases separated the two germline ends. Written as DNA, the CDR3 is TGTGCCAGCAGAAAGGCTGCCGACTACGAGCAGTACTTC. Encoded protein: CASRKAADYEQYF. The variable domain in full, with the rest retrieved from reference TRBV2 and TRBJ2-7, is EPEVTQTPSHQVTQMGQEVILRCVPISNHLYFYWYRQILGQKVEFLVSFYNNEISEKSEIFDDQFSVERPDGSNFTLKIRSTKLEDSAMYFCASRKAADYEQYFGPGTRLTVT.

This clone was seen a single time. The genes are TRBV5-6 and TRBJ2-2; D is perhaps TRBD1 (6 bases). The germline V and J ends were trimmed by 3 bases and 7 bases, with 16 bases remaining between them. CDR1 and CDR2 (germline): SGHDT, YYEEEE. The CDR3 loop spans 15 amino acids. The CDR3 DNA reads as TGTGCCAGCAGCTGGGGCAGGGGCCCAGACGGGGAGCTGTTTTTT. It codes for CASSWGRGPDGELFF. Full variable domain (missing parts from reference TRBV5-6 and TRBJ2-2): DAGVTQSPTHLIKTRGQQVTLRCSPKSGHDTVSWYQQALGQGPQFIFQYYEEEERQRGNFPDRFSGHQFPNYSSELNVNALLLGDSALYLCASSWGRGPDGELFFGEGSRLTVL.

The V and J genes are TRBV11-2 and TRBJ1-3; D uncertain. V was trimmed by 3 bases and J by 0 bases, leaving 9 bases between them. This CDR3 contains 15 residues. In germline, CDR1 is SGHAT, CDR2 FQNNGV. The CDR3 loop reads CASSLGIRSGNTIYF. The DNA of the CDR3 is TGTGCCAGCAGCTTGGGCATCCGCTCTGGAAACACCATATATTTT.

V usage is TRBV7-3 and J usage is TRBJ2-3, with 8 bases matching TRBD2. Germline trimming cut 5 bases from V and 5 bases from J; bases unmatched to any gene: 12. The CDR3 spans 16 residues. Germline-derived CDR1 and CDR2 are SGHTA and FQGTGA. CDR3 protein: CASSLLSSGTGDTQYF. Written as DNA, the CDR3 is TGTGCCAGCAGCCTGCTTAGTAGCGGGACGGGAGATACGCAGTATTTT.

This sequence joins TRBV7-8 and TRBJ2-1, with 10 bases identical to TRBD1. CDR1 and CDR2 (germline): SGHVS, FQNEAQ. V shed 7 bases and J 5 bases; nucleotides not matched to a gene: 5. The CDR3 is made up of 14 amino acids. The CDR3 sequence: CASKGDRGNNEQFF. CDR3 nucleotides: TGTGCCAGCAAGGGGGACAGGGGTAACAATGAGCAGTTCTTC.

The V gene is TRBV6-5, the J gene TRBJ2-2; possible D gene TRBD2, 5 bases. The CDR3 extends over 15 amino acids. The germline CDR1 and CDR2 sequences are MNHEY and SVGAGI. The ends were cut back, 6 bases at V and 2 bases at J, with 13 bases in the middle. The CDR3 loop is CASRLSGINTGELFF. The CDR3 region has the DNA TGTGCCAGCAGGTTGTCGGGGATAAACACCGGGGAGCTGTTTTTT.

The chain carries TRBV18 and TRBJ1-2; possible D gene TRBD1, 6 bases. This CDR3 contains 14 residues. The V end lost 2 bases, the J end lost 7 bases, and 14 bases lay between the germline ends. The germline V gene has CDR1 KGHSH and CDR2 LQKENI. The CDR3 sequence is CASSPIQGEGGYTF. For the CDR3, the DNA is TGTGCCAGCTCACCAATACAGGGTGAGGGTGGCTACACCTTC. Supplemented by reference TRBV18 and TRBJ1-2, the full variable domain reads NAGVMQNPRHLVRRRGQEARLRCSPMKGHSHVYWYRQLPEEGLKFMVYLQKENIIDESGMPKERFSAEFPKEGPSILRIQQVVRGDSAAYFCASSPIQGEGGYTFGSGTRLTVV.

V is TRBV2 and J is TRBJ2-7; D remains unclear. This CDR3 spans 12 amino acids. CDR1 SNHLY and CDR2 FYNNEI come from the germline V gene. V was shortened by 2 bases and J by 3 bases, with 5 bases between the two germline ends. This CDR3 reads CASSERHYEQYF. In DNA form, the CDR3 reads TGTGCCAGCAGTGAACGCCACTACGAGCAGTACTTC.

The V call is TRBV5-6, the J call TRBJ2-1; 8 bases match TRBD2. The CDR3 is made up of 18 amino acids. With V trimmed by 4 bases and J by 4 bases, 16 bases remained unmatched. Germline-derived CDR1 and CDR2 are SGHDT and YYEEEE. CDR3: CASSLRGLGGLRYNEQFF. CDR3 sequence (DNA): TGTGCCAGCAGCCTGCGGGGACTAGGGGGTCTAAGGTACAATGAGCAGTTCTTC.